Following are 22 T cell receptor beta chains from one sample sequenced in a study of T-cell reconstitution after alpha-beta-depleted transplantation in children. TCRbeta library preparation incorporated unique molecular identifiers. Via MiXCR, TCRdb re-called the PCR reads, giving one row per CDR3 protein. In the table there are more than 550,000 distinct CDR3 sequences, roughly a tenth of which are singletons. The sample here was PBMCs from the stem cell graft donor, taken from the stem cell graft. The receptor set was obtained from a human donor who donated a stem cell graft to a child with acute myeloid leukemia.

The chain employs TRBV6-1 and TRBJ2-1; TRBD1 aligns across 8 bases. CDR3 length equals 15 residues. V lost 3 bases and J lost 7; bases outside the gene matches: 8. Germline CDR1 is MNHNS and CDR2 is SASEGT. This CDR3 reads CASSESQGAWNEQFF. The CDR3, as DNA: TGTGCCAGCAGTGAGAGCCAGGGGGCCTGGAATGAGCAGTTCTTC.

The chain links TRBV19 to TRBJ2-1, with D possibly matching TRBD2 (5 bases). The germline V gene encodes CDR1 LNHDA and CDR2 SQIVND (reference sequence). V lost 3 bases and J lost 0, with 12 bases in between. The length of the CDR3 is 16 residues. CDR3 protein: CASSIHLGSSYNEQFF. The CDR3 DNA reads as TGTGCCAGTAGTATTCATCTAGGGAGCTCCTACAATGAGCAGTTCTTC.

This clonotype was observed at least ten times. The rearrangement joins TRBV7-6 to TRBJ2-5; D perhaps matches TRBD1 (5 bases). Germline V gene data show CDR1 as SGHVS and CDR2 as FNYEAQ. The V gene lost 1 base and the J gene lost 1 base, with 7 bases spanning the gap. The CDR3 contains 14 residues. This CDR3 is CASSLGGFQETQYF. The CDR3 DNA reads TGTGCCAGCAGCTTAGGGGGCTTCCAAGAGACCCAGTACTTC.

Worth noting for this clonotype: Since no conserved phenylalanine or tryptophan closes the CDR3, a read error is the likely cause. The chain employs TRBV7-3 and TRBJ2-1; D not resolved. V was trimmed by 5 bases and J by 7 bases, leaving 12 bases between them. The CDR3 length is 13 residues. From germline, CDR1 is SGHTA and CDR2 FQGTGA. The CDR3 sequence is CASSPRTRNEQFL. DNA of the CDR3: TGTGCCAGCAGCCCGCGGACCAGGAATGAGCAGTTCTTA.

This clonotype was recorded at least ten times. The V call is TRBV12-3 or TRBV12-4, the J call TRBJ2-3, with D possibly TRBD1 on 5 matching bases. V lost 2 bases, J lost 1 base, and 10 bases lay in between. The CDR3 loop spans 15 amino acids. The CDR3 protein is CASSLKARGTDTQYF. Written as DNA, the CDR3 is TGTGCCAGCAGTTTAAAGGCCAGGGGCACAGATACGCAGTATTTT.

This clonotype was picked up a small number of times. The chain has TRBV20-1 and TRBJ2-7; TRBD2 aligns across 11 bases. Trimming at V came to 3 bases and at J to 6 bases, leaving 16 bases not matched to a gene. There are 17 residues in the CDR3. Looked up from germline, CDR1 is DFQATT and CDR2 is SNEGSKA (reference sequence). The CDR3 sequence is CSASAASGRRGDFEQYF. DNA of the CDR3: TGCAGTGCTAGTGCGGCTAGCGGGAGGCGGGGAGACTTCGAGCAGTACTTC.

The V gene is TRBV11-1, the J gene TRBJ2-3, with a possible D match to TRBD2 (5 bases). Trimming took off 1 base at V and 7 bases at J, with 15 bases between the two ends. This CDR3 region has 15 residues. Germline V gene sequence: CDR1 SGHAT, CDR2 FQDESV (reference sequence). The CDR3 DNA is TGTGCCAGCAGCTTAGGGGCAACGGGGTCACATACGCAGTATTTT. The encoded protein is CASSLGATGSHTQYF.

The rearrangement links TRBV30 to TRBJ1-1; D call uncertain. Germline CDR1 GTSNPN, CDR2 SVGIG (reference sequence). Trimming stripped 5 bases from V and 0 bases from J, with 13 bases between. The CDR3 has 14 amino acids. The CDR3: CAWQKQRMNTEAFF. The CDR3 nucleotides are TGTGCCTGGCAAAAACAGAGAATGAACACTGAAGCTTTCTTT.

In its sample, this clonotype was seen a few times. The rearrangement links TRBV3-1 to TRBJ2-1; 10 bases fit TRBD2. The CDR3 extends over 15 amino acids. The germline V gene encodes CDR1 LGHDT and CDR2 YNNKEL (reference sequence). J lost 5 bases, V lost 11 bases, and 12 bases had no gene match. The CDR3: CACNFSGRANNEQFF. In DNA, the CDR3 is TGTGCCTGCAATTTCAGCGGGAGGGCTAACAATGAGCAGTTCTTC.

This clonotype was counted many times. The chain has TRBV30 and TRBJ2-2, with a weak D call TRBD2 (6 bases). This CDR3 is 14 amino acids long. Trimming shortened V by 3 bases and J by 3 bases, and 11 bases separated the two germline ends. From germline, CDR1 is GTSNPN and CDR2 SVGIG (reference sequence). The CDR3 sequence: CAWSAWGDTGELFF. The CDR3 coding sequence is TGTGCCTGGAGCGCATGGGGGGACACCGGGGAGCTGTTTTTT.

In its sample, this clonotype was seen many times. This chain uses TRBV28 with TRBJ2-7; 8 bases match TRBD2. Looked up from germline, CDR1 is MDHEN and CDR2 is SYDVKM. J was trimmed by 5 bases and V by 2 bases; bases with no gene match: 8. The CDR3 has 15 residues. CDR3 protein: CASSLGSGKVHEQYF. DNA of the CDR3: TGTGCCAGCAGTTTAGGTAGCGGGAAGGTCCACGAGCAGTACTTC.

This clonotype has a handful of counts. This chain connects TRBV2 to TRBJ2-3; TRBD1 might be the D (6 bases). Trimming shortened V by 2 bases and J by 9 bases, and 15 bases separated the two germline ends. The CDR3 covers 14 residues. Germline values: CDR1 SNHLY, CDR2 FYNNEI. CDR3 residues: CASSERTALTTQYF. Here the CDR3 DNA reads TGTGCCAGCAGTGAAAGGACAGCCCTCACCACGCAGTATTTT. The complete variable domain, with remaining parts taken from reference TRBV2 and TRBJ2-3, reads EPEVTQTPSHQVTQMGQEVILRCVPISNHLYFYWYRQILGQKVEFLVSFYNNEISEKSEIFDDQFSVERPDGSNFTLKIRSTKLEDSAMYFCASSERTALTTQYFGPGTRLTVL.

This clonotype came up a few times. The chain uses TRBV5-1 and TRBJ2-7, with 15 bases aligning to TRBD2. CDR3 length: 17 residues. CDR1 and CDR2 from the germline V gene are SGHRS and YFSETQ. With 4 bases clipped from V and 1 base from J, the junction kept 6 bases outside the gene matches. The CDR3 DNA reads TGCGCCAGCAGCCCGGGACTAGCGGGAGGCCCTTCCTACGAGCAGTACTTC. It translates to CASSPGLAGGPSYEQYF.

This clonotype turned up a few times. The V and J genes are TRBV12-3 or TRBV12-4 and TRBJ1-1; the D is unclear. V dropped 1 base and J dropped 10 bases, with 7 bases sitting between them. The CDR3 is 11 residues long. The CDR3 loop reads CASSLGKPAFF. The CDR3 region has the DNA TGTGCCAGCAGTTTAGGAAAGCCAGCTTTCTTT.

The sample holds many counts of this clonotype. This sequence joins TRBV20-1 and TRBJ2-5; 8 bases line up with TRBD2. Per germline, CDR1 DFQATT and CDR2 SNEGSKA (reference sequence). The length of the CDR3 is 16 residues. J gave up 2 bases and V 3 bases, and 11 bases lay outside the gene matches. Here the CDR3 reads CSASPVAGKRQETQYF. The CDR3 DNA sequence: TGCAGTGCTAGTCCGGTAGCGGGGAAACGGCAAGAGACCCAGTACTTC.

A few counts support this clonotype. V usage is TRBV12-3 or TRBV12-4 and J usage is TRBJ2-7, with D possibly being TRBD1 (6 bases). V gave up 5 bases and J gave up 5 bases, with 13 bases separating them. The CDR3 is 13 amino acids. The CDR3 reads CASSPQGLDEQYF. CDR3 DNA sequence: TGTGCCAGCAGTCCGCAGGGGCTCGACGAGCAGTACTTC.

This clonotype was seen repeatedly, ten times or more. The V and J genes are TRBV2 and TRBJ2-7; TRBD2 matches at 8 bases. From germline, CDR1 is SNHLY and CDR2 FYNNEI. The ends lost 7 bases at V and 11 bases at J; junction bases unmatched: 16. The CDR3 is made up of 14 amino acids. The CDR3 loop is CASTLAGLSVGKYF. CDR3 nucleotide sequence: TGTGCCAGCACATTAGCGGGACTTTCCGTTGGGAAGTACTTC.

This clonotype occurred a few times. This sequence joins TRBV20-1 and TRBJ2-1; D gene ambiguous. Germline V lookup: CDR1 DFQATT, CDR2 SNEGSKA (reference sequence). The CDR3 spans 12 residues. V was clipped by 6 bases and J by 3 bases, with 9 bases between them. Written as DNA, the CDR3 is TGCAGTGCAGGCCCCCGCTACAATGAGCAGTTCTTC. It is translated as CSAGPRYNEQFF.

V gene TRBV9 combines with J gene TRBJ2-3, with TRBD1 matching over 8 bases. Germline loops: CDR1 SGDLS, CDR2 YYNGEE. The CDR3 length is 15 residues. The junction had 4 bases not matched to a gene; V was cut back by 3 bases and J by 1 base. CDR3 protein: CASSADRGGTDTQYF. The CDR3 region has the DNA TGTGCCAGCAGCGCAGACAGGGGCGGCACAGATACGCAGTATTTT.

This clonotype was detected a few times. The J gene is TRBJ2-7, the V gene TRBV7-2; 9 bases match TRBD1. This CDR3 has 15 residues. Germline CDR1 reads SGHTA; CDR2 reads FQGNSA. V shed 1 base, J shed 6 bases, and the junction held 7 bases outside the gene matches. The CDR3 spells CASSLETGGRAEQYF. In DNA, the CDR3 is TGTGCCAGCAGCTTAGAGACAGGGGGTAGGGCCGAGCAGTACTTC.

This clonotype was recorded many times. V is TRBV10-3 and J is TRBJ2-4, with 7 bases aligning to TRBD1. From germline, CDR1 is ENHRY and CDR2 SYGVKD. CDR3 length: 16 residues. V was clipped by 0 bases and J by 8 bases; unmatched bases: 10. CDR3 region: CAISESTRNRGYIQYF. In DNA form, the CDR3 reads TGTGCCATCAGTGAGTCTACCCGGAACAGGGGATACATTCAGTACTTC.

This clonotype came up many times. V usage is TRBV20-1 and J usage is TRBJ1-2; no clear D gene. CDR3 length: 12 amino acids. Germline lookup yields CDR1 DFQATT and CDR2 SNEGSKA (reference sequence). V was pared by 3 bases and J by 4 bases, with 9 bases between. CDR3 in amino acids: CSASLVGYGYTF. The CDR3 DNA follows: TGCAGTGCTAGTCTCGTAGGCTATGGCTACACCTTC.